Sequencing of this T cell receptor beta chain was carried out in a study of blood T cells in healthy people across ages. The germline V gene has CDR1 LGHNA and CDR2 YSLEER. V gave up 1 base and J gave up 0 bases, with 10 bases separating them. The CDR3 consists of 16 residues. Then a second PCR, running about 6 to 11 cycles, was carried out with a sample-barcoded 5' primer and a J-beta primer mix. TCRdb re-called the 5' RACE reads through MiXCR, storing one row per CDR3 protein. The sample has 1.5 million to 2 million distinct CDR3 sequences, about 50% seen once; the top ten hold over 2%. Whole-study findings and limits: Calculation of diversity from one million T cells yielded estimates considered to be underestimates. When set beside aged donors, long-lived donors presented more naive CD4+ cells and higher diversity. It was not known whether donors were CMV positive (a possible confounder of expanded clonotype changes).

This clonotype came up a few times. Its specificity is unknown. The chain employs TRBV4-3 and TRBJ2-4; D is uncertain. The sequence was collected from a woman in her forties in good health. Sequencing was carried out using blood. As DNA, the CDR3 is TGCGCCAGCAGCCAAGGCCTTATAGAAGCCAAAAACATTCAGTACTTC. Its translation: CASSQGLIEAKNIQYF.